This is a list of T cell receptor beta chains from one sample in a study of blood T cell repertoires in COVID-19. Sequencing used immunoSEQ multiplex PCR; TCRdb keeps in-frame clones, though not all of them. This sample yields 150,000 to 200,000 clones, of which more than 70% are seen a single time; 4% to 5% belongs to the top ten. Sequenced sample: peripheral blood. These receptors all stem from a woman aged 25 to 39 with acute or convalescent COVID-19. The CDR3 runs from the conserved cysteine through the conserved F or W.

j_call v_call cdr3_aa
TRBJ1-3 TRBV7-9 CANSGQGIGNTIYF
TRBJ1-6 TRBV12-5 CASATEGGGSSPLHF
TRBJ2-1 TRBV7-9 CASQGKGFPNEQFF
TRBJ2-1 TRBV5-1 CASSQQGPSAGNEQFF
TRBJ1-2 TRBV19 CASSVQGDFNYGYTF
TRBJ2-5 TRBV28 CASSFRHRETQYF
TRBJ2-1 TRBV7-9 CASSLVLGRENEQFF
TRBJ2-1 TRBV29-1 CSVGAMSYNEQFF
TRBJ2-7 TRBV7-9 CASSLSGTYEQYF
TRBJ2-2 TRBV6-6 CASREWGAGELFF
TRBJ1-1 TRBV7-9 CASSRETGQDLEAFF
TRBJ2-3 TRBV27 CASSYPSGTRGTQYF
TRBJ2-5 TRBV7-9 CASSLTAQETQYF
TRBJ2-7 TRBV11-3 CASSLGGQKYEQYF
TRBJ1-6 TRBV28 CASSPPGQGWSPLHF
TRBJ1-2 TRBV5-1 CASSWEKAETGGYTF
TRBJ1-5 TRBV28 CASSFRDQPQHF
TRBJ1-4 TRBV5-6 CASSLASFGEKLFF
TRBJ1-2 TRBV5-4 CASSLDRGGYTF
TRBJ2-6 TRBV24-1 CATSDARQGRGVLTF
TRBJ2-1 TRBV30 CAWSAGYNEQFF
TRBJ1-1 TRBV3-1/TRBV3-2 CASSQASGRRTEAFF
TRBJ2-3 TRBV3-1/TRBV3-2 CASSQKSGREWVTDTQYF
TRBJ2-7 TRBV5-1 CASSLEPQGQYEQYF
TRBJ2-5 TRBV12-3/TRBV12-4 CASSTGTTGTQYF
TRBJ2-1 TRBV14 CASGRRSYNEQFF
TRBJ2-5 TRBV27 CASSSQSGRVETQYF
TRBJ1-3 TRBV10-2 CASSEPRGTAGNTIYF
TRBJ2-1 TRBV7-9 CASSLGTSGRNEQFF
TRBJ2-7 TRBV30 CAWSVGVGEQYF
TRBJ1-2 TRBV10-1 CASSDSGAFYGYTF
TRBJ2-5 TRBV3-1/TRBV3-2 CASSQGYGTVQETQYF
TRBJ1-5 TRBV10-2 CASSEAKGRWQPQHF
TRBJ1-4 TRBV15 CATSRGGTRLNEKLFF
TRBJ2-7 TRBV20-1 CSASLGRNHPPSSEQYF
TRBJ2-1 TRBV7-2 CASSLGSRGRHFEQFF
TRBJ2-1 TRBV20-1 CSARKQNEQFF
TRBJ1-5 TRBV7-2 CASSLNSPGTGDQPQHF
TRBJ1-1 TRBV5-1 CASSLGDSLNEAFF
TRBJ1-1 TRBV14 CASSEQWGVDAFF
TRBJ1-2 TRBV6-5 CASRGTGRGYGYTF
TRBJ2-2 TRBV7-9 CASSREEGGELFF
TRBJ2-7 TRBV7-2 CASSSLAGGGEQYF
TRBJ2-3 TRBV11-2 CASRGLAGDTQYF
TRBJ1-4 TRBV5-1 CASSLGFGGPGQLIKLFF
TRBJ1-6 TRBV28 CASRWGRDSPLHF
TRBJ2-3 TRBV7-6 CASSFWRDTQYF
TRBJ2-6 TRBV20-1 CSVQGANVLTF
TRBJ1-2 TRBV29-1 CSVGENYGYTF
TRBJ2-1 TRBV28 CASSLLGGVVDEQFF
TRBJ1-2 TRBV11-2 CASSYGQIYGYTF
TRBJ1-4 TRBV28 CASSLRARLFF
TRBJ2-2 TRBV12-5 CASGIRGSGELFF
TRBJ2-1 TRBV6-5 CASMTRGYNEQFF
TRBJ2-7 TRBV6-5 CASSSENPYEQYF
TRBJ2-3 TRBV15 CATSRGEATDTQYF
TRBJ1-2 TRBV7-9 CASSFSNYGYTF